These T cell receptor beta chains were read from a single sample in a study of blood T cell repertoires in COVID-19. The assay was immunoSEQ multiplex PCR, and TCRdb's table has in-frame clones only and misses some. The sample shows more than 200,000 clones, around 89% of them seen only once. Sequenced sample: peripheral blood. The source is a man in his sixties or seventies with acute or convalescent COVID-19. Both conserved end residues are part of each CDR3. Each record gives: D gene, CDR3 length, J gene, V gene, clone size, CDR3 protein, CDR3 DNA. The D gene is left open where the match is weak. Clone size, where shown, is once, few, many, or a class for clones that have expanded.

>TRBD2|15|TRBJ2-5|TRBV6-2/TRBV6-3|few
CASSPLGLAGETQYF
TGTGCCAGCAGCCCACTGGGACTAGCGGGAGAGACCCAGTACTTC
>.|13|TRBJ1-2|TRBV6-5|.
CASSYSNSDGYTF
TGTGCCAGCAGTTACTCGAATAGCGATGGCTACACCTTC
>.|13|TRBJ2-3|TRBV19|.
CASSIAGTDTQYF
TGTGCCAGTAGTATAGCTGGCACAGATACGCAGTATTTT
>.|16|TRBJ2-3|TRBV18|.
CASSVTGTQSTDTQYF
TGTGCCAGCTCAGTCACCGGGACACAGAGCACAGATACGCAGTATTTT
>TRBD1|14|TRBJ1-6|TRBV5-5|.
CASSWTGGGSPLHF
TGTGCCAGCAGCTGGACAGGGGGAGGTTCACCCCTCCACTTT
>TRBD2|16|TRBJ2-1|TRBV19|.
CASSTSGGVEYNEQFF
TGTGCCAGTAGTACCTCGGGGGGAGTAGAATACAATGAGCAGTTCTTC
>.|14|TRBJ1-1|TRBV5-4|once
CASSSQGMNTEAFF
TGTGCCAGCAGCTCACAGGGCATGAACACTGAAGCTTTCTTT
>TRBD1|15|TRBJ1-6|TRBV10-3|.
CAISTGETDNSPLHF
TGTGCCATCAGCACAGGGGAAACGGATAATTCACCCCTCCACTTT
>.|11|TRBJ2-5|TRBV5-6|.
CASSFEETQYF
TGTGCCAGCAGCTTCGAAGAGACCCAGTACTTC
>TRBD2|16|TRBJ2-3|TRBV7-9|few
CASSLKGREGGDTQYF
TGTGCCAGCAGCTTAAAAGGCCGGGAGGGGGGAGATACGCAGTATTTT
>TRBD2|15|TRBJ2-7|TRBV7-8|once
CASSSPGLAGVEQYF
TGTGCCAGCAGCTCCCCGGGACTAGCGGGAGTCGAGCAGTACTTC
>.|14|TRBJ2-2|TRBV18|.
CASSPVSQARELFF
TGTGCCAGCTCACCAGTTTCGCAGGCCCGGGAGCTGTTTTTT
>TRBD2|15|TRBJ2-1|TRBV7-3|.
CASSSSGTSYNEQFF
TGTGCCAGCAGCTCCAGCGGGACCTCCTACAATGAGCAGTTCTTC
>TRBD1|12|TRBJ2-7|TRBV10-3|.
CATGTDRYEQYF
TGTGCCACAGGGACAGATCGCTACGAGCAGTACTTC
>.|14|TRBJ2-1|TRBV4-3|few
CASSQDMRRGEQFF
TGCGCCAGCAGCCAGGACATGCGAAGGGGCGAGCAGTTCTTC
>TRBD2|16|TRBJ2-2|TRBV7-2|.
CASSLVAGGLTGELFF
TGTGCCAGCAGCTTAGTAGCGGGAGGGCTCACCGGGGAGCTGTTTTTT
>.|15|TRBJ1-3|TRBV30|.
CAWSVLRGFGNTIYF
TGTGCCTGGAGTGTACTTCGAGGGTTCGGAAACACCATATATTTT
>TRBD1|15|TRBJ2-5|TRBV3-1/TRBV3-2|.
CASSQGTGGRETQYF
TGTGCCAGCAGCCAAGGGACAGGGGGTAGAGAGACCCAGTACTTC
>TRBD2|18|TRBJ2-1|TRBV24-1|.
CATSDLQPGTSGRNEQFF
TGTGCCACCAGTGATCTCCAACCCGGGACTAGCGGGAGAAATGAGCAGTTCTTC
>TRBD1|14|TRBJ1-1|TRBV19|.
CASRPGQGVPEAFF
TGTGCCAGTAGGCCGGGACAGGGGGTTCCCGAAGCTTTCTTT
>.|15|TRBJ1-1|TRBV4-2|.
CASSQDRQEDTEAFF
TGTGCCAGCAGCCAAGACCGGCAGGAGGACACTGAAGCTTTCTTT
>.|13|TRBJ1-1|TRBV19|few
CASSGDLNTEAFF
TGTGCCAGTAGTGGAGACTTGAACACTGAAGCTTTCTTT
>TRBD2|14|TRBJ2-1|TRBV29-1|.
CSGQAGGGHNEQFF
TGCAGCGGCCAAGCGGGAGGGGGCCACAATGAGCAGTTCTTC
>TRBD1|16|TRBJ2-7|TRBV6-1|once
CASSDRDRGLHYEQYF
TGTGCCAGCAGTGACCGCGACAGGGGGCTCCACTACGAGCAGTACTTC
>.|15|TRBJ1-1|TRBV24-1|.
CATSPGGSMNTEAFF
TGTGCCACCAGCCCGGGGGGGTCCATGAACACTGAAGCTTTCTTT
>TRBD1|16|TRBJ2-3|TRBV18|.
CASSPGAGGASDTQYF
TGTGCCAGCTCCCCAGGGGCAGGGGGCGCGTCGGATACGCAGTATTTT
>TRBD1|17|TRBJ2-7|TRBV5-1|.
CASSLGTGSLISYEQYF
TGCGCCAGCAGCTTGGGGACAGGTAGTCTTATCTCCTACGAGCAGTACTTC
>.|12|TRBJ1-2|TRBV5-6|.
CASTGSNYGYTF
TGTGCCAGCACCGGTTCTAACTATGGCTACACCTTC
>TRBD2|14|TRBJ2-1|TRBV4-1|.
CASSPAGRVGEQFF
TGCGCCAGCAGCCCAGCGGGAAGGGTGGGTGAGCAGTTCTTC
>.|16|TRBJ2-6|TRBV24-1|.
CATSDTTGSGANVLTF
TGTGCCACCAGTGACACAACAGGTTCCGGGGCCAACGTCCTGACTTTC
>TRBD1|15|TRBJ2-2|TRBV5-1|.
CASKGRDRGTGELFF
TGCGCCAGCAAAGGCCGGGACAGGGGAACCGGGGAGCTGTTTTTT
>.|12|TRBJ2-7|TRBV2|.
CASARGVGEQYF
TGTGCCAGCGCACGCGGCGTTGGAGAGCAGTACTTC
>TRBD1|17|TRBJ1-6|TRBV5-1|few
CASSSSPGQGVNSPLHF
TGCGCCAGCAGCTCCAGTCCGGGACAGGGCGTCAATTCACCCCTCCACTTT
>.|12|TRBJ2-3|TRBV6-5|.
CATGSVTDTQYF
TGTGCCACCGGTAGCGTCACAGATACGCAGTATTTT
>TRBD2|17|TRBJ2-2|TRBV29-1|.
CSVLRLAGGPSTGELFF
TGCAGCGTTTTACGCCTAGCGGGAGGGCCATCCACCGGGGAGCTGTTTTTT